Listed here is a single T cell receptor beta chain. No antigen is known for it. Trimming cost V 8 bases and J 0 bases, with 11 bases left between them. CDR1 MNHNY and CDR2 SVGAGI come from the germline V gene (reference sequence). The CDR3 consists of 15 residues. This sample is drawn from a study of cytomegalovirus exposure and HLA in healthy donors. PCR amplification relied on 60 Vbeta primers (plus 13 Jbeta primers). Sequencing used immunoSEQ multiplex PCR; TCRdb keeps in-frame clones, though not all of them. The sample contains roughly 140,000 clones, roughly 81% of which appear only once. Study conclusions and caveats: Presence/absence analyses supposed approximately even sequencing depth among donors.

The specimen was PBMCs. V gene TRBV6-6 combines with J gene TRBJ2-6, with D hard to call. The sequence came from a young woman in good health and CMV-seronegative. The CDR3 coding sequence is TGTGCCAGCGGAGAACGTCTCTCTGGGGCCAACGTCCTGACTTTC. Protein: CASGERLSGANVLTF.